This TCR beta chain was identified in a study of Graves' ophthalmopathy and Graves' hyperthyroidism. Regarding the study as a whole: Most clonotypes expanded in thyroid above 0.001 frequency were present in blood too. From stable hyperthyroidism, ophthalmopathy was separated by a 13-signature model with 87.88% sensitivity and 80% to 82% specificity.

RNA served as the template for amplifying TCR beta CDR3 regions. Second-round multiplex PCR came after a first-round RT-PCR that employed HTBI primers. TCRdb passed the multiplex PCR reads through MiXCR, listing each CDR3 protein once. The sample contains around 1,200,000 distinct CDR3 sequences, 36% of which appear only once. Exclusion applied to patients with other autoimmune diseases, uncontrolled infections, pregnancy or lactation. As to this clonotype: Its specificity is not known.

The CDR3 consists of 13 residues. Per germline, CDR1 SGDLS and CDR2 YYNGEE. The junction had 6 bases not matched to a gene; V was cut back by 8 bases and J by 6 bases. The chain recombines TRBV9 with TRBJ2-7; 12 nucleotides align to TRBD1. The receptor's source is an adult man with Graves' hyperthyroidism. Sequenced input: peripheral blood or thyroid tissue (not recorded which). The CDR3 loop reads CARGPGQGAEQYF. CDR3 DNA sequence: TGTGCCAGGGGACCGGGACAGGGGGCCGAGCAGTACTTC. The whole variable domain, remainder taken from reference TRBV9 and TRBJ2-7, is DSGVTQTPKHLITATGQRVTLRCSPRSGDLSVYWYQQSLDQGLQFLIQYYNGEERAKGNILERFSAQQFPDLHSELNLSSLELGDSALYFCARGPGQGAEQYFGPGTRLTVT.